This TCR beta chain was sequenced for a study of beta chain features in type 1 diabetes. Since all of the isolated RNA was reverse transcribed, expressed TCRB transcripts were what got sequenced. The assay was immunoSEQ multiplex PCR, and TCRdb's table has in-frame clones only and misses some. Altogether nearly 700,000 clones are present, 13% being singletons, with the ten largest covering about 0.02%. This clone was detected only a few times. Antigen specificity is unknown. Study-wide points: The study found moderately but significantly shorter TCRB CDR3s in all four CD4+ subsets of Type 1 diabetes patients.

Sequenced sample: naive CD4+ T cells from blood. This receptor was obtained from a man between 18 and 29 years old with type 1 diabetes.

The CDR3 reads CSVEPLRLMNTEAFF. CDR3 bases: TGCAGCGTTGAGCCCCTCCGCCTCATGAACACTGAAGCTTTCTTT. V usage is TRBV29-1 and J usage is TRBJ1-1, with no clear D. Germline V gene sequence: CDR1 SQVTM, CDR2 ANQGSEA. The CDR3 length is 15 residues. Trimming cost V 3 bases and J 0 bases, with 14 bases left between them.